The rows below give T cell receptor beta chains drawn from one sample of a study of T-cell reconstitution after alpha-beta-depleted transplantation in children. TCRdb fed the PCR reads into MiXCR, producing one record per CDR3 protein. The sample has 330,000 or so distinct CDR3 sequences; around 7.1% are singletons. Sequences were derived from peripheral blood, sampled 360 days after TCRalphabeta/CD19-depleted stem cell transplant. Source of these receptors: a female patient aged 2 to 10 who had a stem cell transplant for Fanconi anemia, so the T cells may come from the graft donor. Both conserved end residues are part of each CDR3. A D gene is named only where the DNA matches it firmly. Expanded clones are given a class, and other clones once, few, many or no size at all.

size: many; D: -; V: TRBV29-1; J: TRBJ2-7; DNA: TGCAGCGTTAACCTCGGGACCTACGAGCAGTACTTC; CDR3: CSVNLGTYEQYF
size: -; D: -; V: TRBV27; J: TRBJ2-3; DNA: TGTGCCAGCAGGATTTCTAGCACAGATACGCAGTATTTT; CDR3: CASRISSTDTQYF
size: many; D: TRBD1; V: TRBV7-9; J: TRBJ1-1; DNA: TGTGCCAGCAGTGACAGGGTCACTGAAGCTTTCTTT; CDR3: CASSDRVTEAFF
size: many; D: TRBD1; V: TRBV6-1; J: TRBJ2-7; DNA: TGTGCCAGCAGTGGGGGACAGTTAACCTACGAGCAGTACTTC; CDR3: CASSGGQLTYEQYF
size: few; D: -; V: TRBV24-1; J: TRBJ2-3; DNA: TGTGCCACCAGTTCCGCAGATACGCAGTATTTT; CDR3: CATSSADTQYF
size: -; D: -; V: TRBV18; J: TRBJ1-6; DNA: TGTGCCAGCTCAGAGGAGTCCAACCTATCACCCCTCCACTTT; CDR3: CASSEESNLSPLHF
size: -; D: TRBD2; V: TRBV7-2; J: TRBJ2-7; DNA: TGTGCCAGCAGCTTAGCTAGCGGGGGCCACTCCTACGAGCAGTACTTC; CDR3: CASSLASGGHSYEQYF
size: -; D: -; V: TRBV10-2; J: TRBJ1-5; DNA: TGCGCCAGCAGTGAGTCGAGGGGACAGCCCCAGCATTTT; CDR3: CASSESRGQPQHF
size: many; D: TRBD2; V: TRBV7-2; J: TRBJ2-3; DNA: TGTGCCAGCAGCATCAGGACTAGCGGGAGCGATACGCAGTATTTT; CDR3: CASSIRTSGSDTQYF
size: -; D: -; V: TRBV29-1; J: TRBJ2-5; DNA: TGCAGCGTTGAGGGCCTGCCGGAGACCCAGTACTTC; CDR3: CSVEGLPETQYF
size: many; D: TRBD1; V: TRBV2; J: TRBJ2-4; DNA: TGTGCCAGCAGTGTCGACAGGGCTGCCATTCAGTACTTC; CDR3: CASSVDRAAIQYF
size: -; D: -; V: TRBV27; J: TRBJ1-4; DNA: TGTGCCAGCAGTTTCATTGGTGAAAAACTGTTTTTT; CDR3: CASSFIGEKLFF
size: many; D: -; V: TRBV29-1; J: TRBJ2-3; DNA: TGCAGCGTTGTGTTTGCGGTAGATACGCAGTATTTT; CDR3: CSVVFAVDTQYF
size: many; D: -; V: TRBV7-9; J: TRBJ2-7; DNA: TGTGCCAGCACCTACCGGGACTCTCTCGACGAGCAGTACTTC; CDR3: CASTYRDSLDEQYF
size: many; D: TRBD1; V: TRBV11-2; J: TRBJ1-5; DNA: TGTGCCAGCAGTTTAGACAGGGGGCAGCCCCAGCATTTT; CDR3: CASSLDRGQPQHF
size: many; D: -; V: TRBV12-3/TRBV12-4; J: TRBJ2-7; DNA: TGTGCCAGCAGTGGACAGACCTACGAGCAGTACTTC; CDR3: CASSGQTYEQYF
size: -; D: TRBD1; V: TRBV6-2/TRBV6-3; J: TRBJ2-7; DNA: TGTGCCAGCAGTAACAGGGGCGAGGTTAACGAGCAGTACTTC; CDR3: CASSNRGEVNEQYF
size: many; D: -; V: TRBV20-1; J: TRBJ2-7; DNA: TGCAGTGCTAGAGCCCCACACAATTACGAGCAGTACTTC; CDR3: CSARAPHNYEQYF
size: many; D: -; V: TRBV10-3; J: TRBJ1-5; DNA: TGTGCCATCAGTGTAGGGGGAGGCAATCAGCCCCAGCATTTT; CDR3: CAISVGGGNQPQHF
size: few; D: TRBD1; V: TRBV11-2; J: TRBJ1-2; DNA: TGTGCCAGCAGCTTAGGGGACAGGGCTTATGGCTACACCTTC; CDR3: CASSLGDRAYGYTF
size: many; D: -; V: TRBV6-5; J: TRBJ1-1; DNA: TGTGCCAGCAGTTCCCATGGAAGCAGCCACGGGGAAGCTTTCTTT; CDR3: CASSSHGSSHGEAFF
size: many; D: TRBD2; V: TRBV12-3/TRBV12-4; J: TRBJ2-4; DNA: TGTGCCAGCAGGTCGGGACTAGCGGGGACCAAAAACATTCAGTACTTC; CDR3: CASRSGLAGTKNIQYF
size: many; D: -; V: TRBV10-3; J: TRBJ2-5; DNA: TGTGCCATCAGTGACACTGGCGGGAAGCAAGAGACCCAGTACTTC; CDR3: CAISDTGGKQETQYF
size: -; D: -; V: TRBV29-1; J: TRBJ1-5; DNA: TGCAGCGTTGCCCGGGACACCGGGAGAGGCGGGCCCCAGCATTTT; CDR3: CSVARDTGRGGPQHF
size: many; D: TRBD2; V: TRBV5-1; J: TRBJ2-1; DNA: TGCGCCACCACCCGGGGGGGTTACAATGAGCAGTTCTTC; CDR3: CATTRGGYNEQFF
size: many; D: -; V: TRBV15; J: TRBJ2-5; DNA: TGTGCCACTGGACAGTTTCAAGAGACCCAGTACTTC; CDR3: CATGQFQETQYF
size: many; D: -; V: TRBV10-1; J: TRBJ2-5; DNA: TGCGCCAGCAGTGAACGGGCAAAAGAGACCCAGTACTTC; CDR3: CASSERAKETQYF
size: many; D: TRBD2; V: TRBV20-1; J: TRBJ2-3; DNA: TGCAGTGCTAGAGATCCCGGACTAGCGGGAGATACGCAGTATTTT; CDR3: CSARDPGLAGDTQYF
size: many; D: TRBD2; V: TRBV12-3/TRBV12-4; J: TRBJ2-1; DNA: TGTGCCAGCAGCCGACTAGCGGGGAGCTCCTACAATGAGCAGTTCTTC; CDR3: CASSRLAGSSYNEQFF
size: many; D: -; V: TRBV20-1; J: TRBJ2-7; DNA: TGCAGTGCTACCAGAACCTCCTACGAGCAGTACTTC; CDR3: CSATRTSYEQYF
size: many; D: -; V: TRBV10-3; J: TRBJ2-4; DNA: TGTGCCATCAGTGAGTCTAAAGGTCAAGGCATTCAGTACTTC; CDR3: CAISESKGQGIQYF
size: many; D: -; V: TRBV7-6; J: TRBJ1-1; DNA: TGTGCCAGCAGTCCACCGGGATGGAACACTGAAGCTTTCTTT; CDR3: CASSPPGWNTEAFF
size: many; D: -; V: TRBV7-2; J: TRBJ1-5; DNA: TGTGCCAGCAGCTTAGTAGGGAGTGCCCTTAGCAATCAGCCCCAGCATTTT; CDR3: CASSLVGSALSNQPQHF
size: many; D: TRBD1; V: TRBV29-1; J: TRBJ2-5; DNA: TGCAGCGTTGCCGACAGGGTTGCGGCGACCCAGTACTTC; CDR3: CSVADRVAATQYF
size: many; D: -; V: TRBV5-1; J: TRBJ2-2; DNA: TGCGCCAGCAGCTTATCGGGGGCTCAAGGCGGGGAGCTGTTTTTT; CDR3: CASSLSGAQGGELFF
size: many; D: -; V: TRBV7-3; J: TRBJ1-1; DNA: TGTGCCAGCAGCTTAGGCCCCGTGAACACTGAAGCTTTCTTT; CDR3: CASSLGPVNTEAFF
size: -; D: -; V: TRBV4-3; J: TRBJ1-1; DNA: TGCGCCAGCAGCCAGGTGCGGGAGGGAACGGGAACTGAAGCTTTCTTT; CDR3: CASSQVREGTGTEAFF
size: -; D: -; V: TRBV24-1; J: TRBJ2-2; DNA: TGTGCCACCAGTCGGACGGACCCGAACACCGGGGAGCTGTTTTTT; CDR3: CATSRTDPNTGELFF
size: -; D: -; V: TRBV10-3; J: TRBJ2-5; DNA: TGTGCCATCAGTGTGGGGGCCCAAGAGACCCAGTACTTC; CDR3: CAISVGAQETQYF
size: many; D: -; V: TRBV12-3/TRBV12-4; J: TRBJ2-5; DNA: TGTGCCAGCAGCACCACAGGGCAAGAGACCCAGTACTTC; CDR3: CASSTTGQETQYF
size: many; D: -; V: TRBV6-2/TRBV6-3; J: TRBJ2-3; DNA: TGTGCCAGCAGGATGGGTCATTTGAGCACAGATACGCAGTATTTT; CDR3: CASRMGHLSTDTQYF
size: -; D: -; V: TRBV6-5; J: TRBJ2-4; DNA: TGTGCCAGCACCATGAAGGGTCTCAGAGGCAAAAACATTCAGTACTTC; CDR3: CASTMKGLRGKNIQYF
size: many; D: -; V: TRBV29-1; J: TRBJ1-3; DNA: TGCAGCGTTGGTCAGTCAGCTGGAAACACCATATATTTT; CDR3: CSVGQSAGNTIYF
size: few; D: TRBD1; V: TRBV14; J: TRBJ1-1; DNA: TGTGCCAGCAGCCACCAAAAGGGACAGGGTCACTCTTACACTGAAGCTTTCTTT; CDR3: CASSHQKGQGHSYTEAFF
size: few; D: -; V: TRBV28; J: TRBJ1-1; DNA: TGTGCCAGCAGACCCAGCGGGAGCTCTGAAGCTTTCTTT; CDR3: CASRPSGSSEAFF
size: -; D: TRBD1; V: TRBV27; J: TRBJ1-5; DNA: TGTGCCAGCAGTTCTGTGACAGGGGCCTATAGCAATCAGCCCCAGCATTTT; CDR3: CASSSVTGAYSNQPQHF
size: many; D: -; V: TRBV4-1; J: TRBJ2-3; DNA: TGCGCCAGCAGACGTACAGGGACAGATACGCAGTATTTT; CDR3: CASRRTGTDTQYF
size: many; D: -; V: TRBV2; J: TRBJ2-2; DNA: TGTGCCAGCAGAAGACAGAGCGGGGAGCTGTTTTTT; CDR3: CASRRQSGELFF
size: many; D: TRBD1; V: TRBV5-1; J: TRBJ1-1; DNA: TGCGCCAGCAGCTTGACAGGGGAAGACACTGAAGCTTTCTTT; CDR3: CASSLTGEDTEAFF
size: many; D: -; V: TRBV10-3; J: TRBJ1-2; DNA: TGTGCCATCAGCAGGTCCGGGGGCTACACCTTC; CDR3: CAISRSGGYTF
size: -; D: -; V: TRBV7-3; J: TRBJ1-5; DNA: TGTGCCAGCAGCCGAACAGGGCCGGATCAGCCCCAGCATTTT; CDR3: CASSRTGPDQPQHF
size: many; D: -; V: TRBV10-2; J: TRBJ1-2; DNA: TGCGCCAGCAGTGAGTCGAGGGTCGATGGCTACACCTTC; CDR3: CASSESRVDGYTF
size: many; D: TRBD1; V: TRBV7-9; J: TRBJ1-1; DNA: TGTGCCAGCAGCCCGACAGGGGCTGAAGCTTTCTTT; CDR3: CASSPTGAEAFF
size: -; D: -; V: TRBV18; J: TRBJ1-4; DNA: TGTGCCAGCTCACCTATTTCCGTCCGGGCAGGGAGGTCAACTAATGAAAAACTGTTTTTT; CDR3: CASSPISVRAGRSTNEKLFF